This TCR beta chain appears in the sequencing data of a study of blood T cell repertoires in COVID-19. Study context: In each case, the material was cDNA or gDNA derived from T cells, B-cell-depleted T cells, or PBMCs.

Repertoires were generated with immunoSEQ multiplex PCR, while TCRdb's copy carries only in-frame clones and drops some. This table has 110,000 to 150,000 clones, roughly four fifths appearing once. Study members were between about 18 and 100 years old and lived in approximately 25 US regions. Participant-reported clinical history was the basis for cohort assignment. There are 15 residues in the CDR3. Germline V gives CDR1 SNHLY, CDR2 FYNNEI. Between the trimmed V and J ends, which lost 9 bases and 1 base, there was a span of 15 bases. The chain recombines TRBV2 with TRBJ2-2; D possibly corresponds to TRBD1 (6 bases). Sequencing was done on a sample of PBMCs or T cells enriched from blood (not recorded which). This TCR came from a man in his fifties who had recovered from COVID-19. The CDR3: CARGLPGQNTGELFF. CDR3 bases: TGTGCCAGAGGGCTGCCGGGACAGAACACCGGGGAGCTGTTTTTT.